What follows are 2 T cell receptor beta chains derived from one specimen sequenced in a study of blood T cells in healthy people across ages. A sample-barcoded 5' primer and a J-beta primer mix were used in a second PCR of about 7 to 11 cycles. Each CDR3 protein gets one entry after TCRdb re-called the 5' RACE reads with MiXCR. The table lists about 1.6 million distinct CDR3 sequences, roughly 30% of them singletons. The sample taken for sequencing was blood. These receptor sequences come from a woman aged 25 to 45 in good health.

The chain recombines TRBV2 with TRBJ2-7; 11 bases are shared with TRBD2. The V gene's germline CDR1 is SNHLY and CDR2 FYNNEI. V was clipped by 6 bases and J by 1 base; unmatched bases: 5. CDR3 size: 15 residues. The CDR3 coding sequence is TGTGCCAGCAGGGCGGGACTAGCGGTTTCCTACGAGCAGTACTTC. Translating it yields CASRAGLAVSYEQYF.

Only a few counts were recorded for this clonotype. A read error may be the cause here, since a much bigger clone is one base away. The J gene is TRBJ2-3, the V gene TRBV29-1, with TRBD2 matching over 9 bases. Germline values: CDR1 SQVTM, CDR2 ANQGSEA. The CDR3 covers 15 residues. Here the CDR3 DNA reads TGCAGCGTTGAGCCTAGCGGGGCTAGCACAGGTACGCAGTATTTT. It yields the protein CSVEPSGASTGTQYF.